This T cell receptor (beta chain) was identified during a study of shared clonotypes between healthy human individuals. It was about 180 ng DNA, some 30,000 T cell genomes, that sorted-subset replicate PCRs used. In the original processing: Filtering differed since immunoSEQ provided only junctions, with no quality scores. The repertoire was sequenced with immunoSEQ multiplex PCR; TCRdb's copy has only in-frame clones and lacks some. V, J and clone size derive from that table, while D and trimming were established from the DNA sequence. The sample records some 1.1 million clones, 77% being singletons. V was cut by 4 bases and J by 8 bases, with 14 bases left in between. CDR3 length equals 13 residues. CDR1 and CDR2 (germline): LGHNT, FRNRAP. Investigators divided CD4+ cells into CD45RA+ naive and CD45RA-negative memory subsets. A word on this clone: The antigen is not known.

Study results and limitations: Among a handful of donors, approximately 4.6% of naive CD4 clonotypes were found in common.

Sequenced input: memory CD4+ T cells from PBMCs. The subset here: CD45RA-negative fraction. This clonotype was obtained from a man between 18 and 35 years old in good health. Some clones in this sample may be carry-over from other donors' samples. J is TRBJ1-2 and V is TRBV12-5; TRBD1 is a possible D gene (6 bases). The CDR3 spells CASGSPRGQGYTF. CDR3 bases: TGTGCTAGTGGTTCGCCCAGGGGCCAGGGCTACACCTTC.